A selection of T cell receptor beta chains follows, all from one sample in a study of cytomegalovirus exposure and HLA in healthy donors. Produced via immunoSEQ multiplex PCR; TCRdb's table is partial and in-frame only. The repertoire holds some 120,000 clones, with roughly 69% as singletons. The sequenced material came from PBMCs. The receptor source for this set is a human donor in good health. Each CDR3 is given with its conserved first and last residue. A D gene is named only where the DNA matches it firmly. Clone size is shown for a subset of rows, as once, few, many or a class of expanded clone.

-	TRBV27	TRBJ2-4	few	CASSRTELAKNIQYF	TGTGCCAGCAGCCGGACAGAACTAGCCAAAAACATTCAGTACTTC
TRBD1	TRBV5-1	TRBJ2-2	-	CASSQTGMAGELFF	TGCGCCAGCAGCCAGACAGGGATGGCCGGGGAGCTGTTTTTT
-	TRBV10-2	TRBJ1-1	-	CASSARIMNTEAFF	TGCGCCAGCAGCGCGAGGATCATGAACACTGAAGCTTTCTTT
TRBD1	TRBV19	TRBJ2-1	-	CASSGTVLSYNEQFF	TGTGCCAGTAGTGGGACAGTACTCTCCTACAATGAGCAGTTCTTC
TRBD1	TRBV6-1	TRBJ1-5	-	CASSARDRGGNQPQHF	TGTGCCAGCAGTGCCCGGGACAGGGGAGGCAATCAGCCCCAGCATTTT
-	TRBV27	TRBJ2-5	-	CASSPKSIGGVEQETQYF	TGTGCCAGCAGTCCGAAATCTATAGGGGGAGTGGAGCAAGAGACCCAGTACTTC
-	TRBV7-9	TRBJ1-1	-	CASSLSQSNTEAFF	TGTGCCAGCAGCTTATCACAGAGTAACACTGAAGCTTTCTTT
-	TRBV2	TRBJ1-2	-	CASSEGVGVRLNYGYTF	TGTGCCAGCAGTGAAGGCGTGGGAGTTAGGTTGAACTATGGCTACACCTTC
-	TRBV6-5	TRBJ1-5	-	CASSYEGNQPQHF	TGTGCCAGCAGTTACGAGGGCAATCAGCCCCAGCATTTT
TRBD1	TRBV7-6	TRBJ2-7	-	CASSFGTGGSYEQYF	TGTGCCAGCAGCTTTGGGACAGGGGGCTCCTACGAGCAGTACTTC
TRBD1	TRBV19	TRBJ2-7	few	CASRPTGLTYEQYF	TGTGCCAGTAGACCGACAGGGTTGACCTACGAGCAGTACTTC
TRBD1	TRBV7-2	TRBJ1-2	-	CASSYRQGVNGYTF	TGTGCCAGCAGCTACCGACAGGGGGTGAATGGCTACACCTTC
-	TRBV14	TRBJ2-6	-	CASSQDWRTEFSGANVLTF	TGTGCCAGCAGCCAAGATTGGAGGACGGAATTCTCTGGGGCCAACGTCCTGACTTTC
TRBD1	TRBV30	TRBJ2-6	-	CAWSADRGFLSGANVLTF	TGTGCCTGGAGTGCCGACAGGGGTTTCCTCTCTGGGGCCAACGTCCTGACTTTC
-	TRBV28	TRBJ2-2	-	CASSLMGQGGLGELFF	TGTGCCAGCAGTTTAATGGGTCAGGGGGGACTCGGGGAGCTGTTTTTT
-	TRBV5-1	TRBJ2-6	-	CASSLISSGANVLTF	TGCGCCAGCAGCTTGATCAGCTCTGGGGCCAACGTCCTGACTTTC
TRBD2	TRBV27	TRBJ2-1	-	CASLAGGSEEQFF	TGTGCCAGCTTAGCGGGAGGTTCGGAAGAGCAGTTCTTC
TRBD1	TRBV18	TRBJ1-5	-	CASSRGTQGQPQHF	TGTGCCAGCTCACGGGGGACACAGGGGCAGCCCCAGCATTTT
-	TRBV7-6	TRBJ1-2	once	CASRGDDHFYTF	TGTGCCAGCAGAGGAGATGACCATTTCTACACCTTC
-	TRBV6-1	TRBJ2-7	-	CASRAGTTTLPYF	TGTGCCAGCAGGGCCGGGACAACTACCCTGCCGTACTTC
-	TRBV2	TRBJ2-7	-	CASSEGGAYEQYF	TGTGCCAGCAGTGAAGGGGGAGCCTACGAGCAGTACTTC
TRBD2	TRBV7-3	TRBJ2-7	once	CASSPSGGSSYEQYF	TGTGCCAGCAGCCCTAGCGGGGGGAGCTCCTACGAGCAGTACTTC
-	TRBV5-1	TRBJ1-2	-	CASSLAVSGFGYTF	TGCGCCAGCAGCTTGGCCGTGTCAGGGTTTGGCTACACCTTC
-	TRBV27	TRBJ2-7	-	CASSSPRQNEQYF	TGTGCCAGCAGTTCCCCACGACAGAACGAGCAGTACTTC
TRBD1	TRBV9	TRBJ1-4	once	CASSPGRDRGLTNEKLFF	TGTGCCAGCAGCCCAGGCAGGGACAGGGGGCTTACTAATGAAAAACTGTTTTTT
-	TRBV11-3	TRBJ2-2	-	CASSLVPASNLTGTGELFF	TGTGCCAGCAGCTTAGTCCCGGCTTCTAACCTTACGGGCACCGGGGAGCTGTTTTTT
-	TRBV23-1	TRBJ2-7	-	CASSYESYEQYF	TGCGCCAGCAGTTATGAGTCCTACGAGCAGTACTTC